The rows below give T cell receptor beta chains drawn from one sample of a study of OX40 agonist ivuxolimab in advanced cancers. TCRdb's copy holds only in-frame clones and misses some; the assay was immunoSEQ multiplex PCR. In the table there are 35,000 to 55,000 clones, over 80% of which are singletons. This material consisted of CD4+ or CD8+ T cells sorted from blood, taken in a trial of the OX40 agonist ivuxolimab. These receptors were taken from an adult with an advanced solid tumor such as melanoma, head and neck, liver or kidney cancer. Both conserved end residues are part of each CDR3. The D gene is left open where the match is weak. Rows give clone size only sometimes, using once, few, many, or a class for an expanded clone.

TRBV5-1	-	TRBJ1-2	-	CASSPNQVRVYGYTF	TGCGCCAGCAGCCCAAACCAGGTACGGGTTTACGGCTACACCTTC
TRBV6-6	-	TRBJ1-4	-	CASSLVADEKLFF	TGTGCCAGCAGTTTGGTGGCTGATGAAAAACTGTTTTTT
TRBV4-3	-	TRBJ2-3	-	CASSQVAAGDPTDTQYF	TGCGCCAGCAGCCAAGTCGCGGCGGGTGACCCAACAGATACGCAGTATTTT
TRBV9	TRBD1	TRBJ2-1	-	CASSIDRVSYNEQFF	TGTGCCAGCAGCATCGACAGGGTCTCCTACAATGAGCAGTTCTTC
TRBV19	-	TRBJ2-5	-	CASSTGIQETQYF	TGTGCCAGTTCGACCGGGATACAAGAGACCCAGTACTTC
TRBV30	-	TRBJ1-1	-	CAWADQDTEAFF	TGTGCCTGGGCAGACCAGGACACTGAAGCTTTCTTT
TRBV2	-	TRBJ2-5	-	CASSGRVGGETQYF	TGTGCCAGCAGTGGCAGGGTTGGGGGAGAGACCCAGTACTTC
TRBV6-6	-	TRBJ2-2	-	CASSVNTGELFF	TGTGCCAGCAGTGTAAACACCGGGGAGCTGTTTTTT
TRBV6-5	TRBD1	TRBJ2-7	-	CASSDRGSNEQYF	TGTGCCAGCAGTGACAGGGGGAGCAACGAGCAGTACTTC
TRBV5-4	-	TRBJ2-7	-	CASSLSGTVTYEQYF	TGTGCCAGCAGCTTGAGCGGAACAGTGACCTACGAGCAGTACTTC
TRBV16	TRBD1	TRBJ1-2	medium-sized	CASRQQGASDYGYTF	TGTGCCAGCAGACAACAGGGGGCCTCCGACTATGGCTACACCTTC
TRBV5-1	-	TRBJ1-1	-	CASSQFPGYTEAFF	TGCGCCAGCAGCCAGTTCCCAGGGTACACTGAAGCTTTCTTT
TRBV6-5	TRBD1	TRBJ1-6	-	CASRRDRGESPLHF	TGTGCCAGCAGACGGGACAGGGGAGAATCACCCCTCCACTTT
TRBV9	-	TRBJ1-1	-	CASSVGGTEAFF	TGTGCCAGCAGCGTAGGGGGAACTGAAGCTTTCTTT
TRBV5-1	-	TRBJ1-2	-	CASCPVGVANYGYTF	TGCGCCAGCTGCCCCGTGGGGGTAGCCAACTATGGCTACACCTTC
TRBV9	-	TRBJ2-3	-	CASSPNTDTQYF	TGTGCCAGCAGTCCTAACACAGATACGCAGTATTTT
TRBV5-6	-	TRBJ2-1	-	CASSLGLASSYNEQFF	TGTGCCAGCAGCTTGGGGTTAGCGAGCTCCTACAATGAGCAGTTCTTC
TRBV6-5	-	TRBJ1-5	few	CASSYGGGNQPQHF	TGTGCCAGCAGTTACGGGGGGGGAAATCAGCCCCAGCATTTT
TRBV7-9	-	TRBJ2-7	once	CASSLGQEPAF	TGTGCCAGCAGCTTAGGACAGGAGCCCGCTTTC
TRBV12-5	TRBD2	TRBJ2-3	-	CASGLGLAAVTDTQYF	TGTGCTAGTGGTTTGGGGCTAGCGGCCGTCACAGATACGCAGTATTTT
TRBV13	-	TRBJ2-7	few	CASSLDGTYEQYF	TGTGCCAGCAGCTTAGACGGTACCTACGAGCAGTACTTC
TRBV10-2	-	TRBJ2-7	-	CASSRAANYEQYF	TGCGCCAGTAGCAGGGCCGCAAACTACGAGCAGTACTTC
TRBV10-1	TRBD1	TRBJ2-2	-	CASRGDRTNTGELFF	TGCGCCAGCAGGGGGGACAGGACAAACACCGGGGAGCTGTTTTTT
TRBV10-2	-	TRBJ2-7	-	CASSEFGASYEQYF	TGCGCCAGCAGTGAGTTCGGGGCGTCCTACGAGCAGTACTTC
TRBV7-6	TRBD1	TRBJ2-1	-	CASSLYRGTYNEQFF	TGTGCCAGCAGCTTGTACAGGGGCACCTACAATGAGCAGTTCTTC
TRBV4-3	TRBD1	TRBJ2-7	-	CASSQQTGGYEQYF	TGCGCCAGCAGCCAACAGACAGGGGGCTACGAGCAGTACTTC
TRBV30	TRBD2	TRBJ2-1	-	CAWSVGLGSNEQFF	TGTGCCTGGAGTGTAGGACTAGGGTCTAATGAGCAGTTCTTC
TRBV5-1	-	TRBJ2-2	-	CASSSGINTGELFF	TGCGCCAGCAGCTCGGGCATCAACACCGGGGAGCTGTTTTTT
TRBV4-2	TRBD2	TRBJ2-7	-	CASSQGISGRSNEQYF	TGTGCCAGCAGCCAAGGTATTAGCGGGAGAAGTAACGAGCAGTACTTC
TRBV4-1	-	TRBJ2-7	-	CASSGSGSNRYEQYF	TGCGCCAGCAGCGGCAGCGGCAGCAATCGCTACGAGCAGTACTTC